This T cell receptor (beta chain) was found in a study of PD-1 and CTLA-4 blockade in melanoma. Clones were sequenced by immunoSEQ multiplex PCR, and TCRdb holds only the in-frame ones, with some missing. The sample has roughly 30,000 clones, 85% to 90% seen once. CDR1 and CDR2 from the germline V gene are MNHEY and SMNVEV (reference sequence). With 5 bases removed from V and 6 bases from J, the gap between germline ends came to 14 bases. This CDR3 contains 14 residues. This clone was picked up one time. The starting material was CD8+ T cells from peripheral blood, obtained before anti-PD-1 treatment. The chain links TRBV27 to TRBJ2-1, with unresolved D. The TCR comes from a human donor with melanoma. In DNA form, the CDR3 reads TGTGCCAGCAGTGCCGAACTCCTCCCCAATGAGCAGTTCTTC. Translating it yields CASSAELLPNEQFF.